This passage covers 28 T cell receptor beta chains from one sample sequenced in a study of blood T cells in healthy people across ages. The second PCR ran roughly 6 to 11 cycles with a sample-barcoded 5' primer and J-beta primers. TCRdb itself ran the 5' RACE reads through MiXCR, one entry per CDR3 protein. The top ten clones hold around 2.9% of a sample with about 780,000 distinct CDR3 sequences, roughly 24% of them seen once. The sample was also reused in another study, on T cells of mothers and their children.

Sequenced sample: blood. The receptors originated from a boy younger than 18 in good health.

This chain connects TRBV20-1 to TRBJ1-4, with 9 bases fitting TRBD1. The germline CDR1 and CDR2 sequences are DFQATT and SNEGSKA (reference sequence). V lost 6 bases, J lost 5 bases, and 7 bases stayed unmatched. CDR3 length: 14 residues. The CDR3 DNA sequence: TGCAGTGCATACCGACAGGGGGGGAATGAAAAACTGTTTTTT. It translates to CSAYRQGGNEKLFF.

This clonotype was seen a handful of times. The chain carries TRBV24-1 and TRBJ2-1; no definite D call. The CDR3 covers 17 residues. The V and J ends lost 2 bases and 1 base respectively, with 14 bases between them. Germline V CDR1 and CDR2: KGHDR, SFDVKD. CDR3 DNA sequence: TGTGCCACCAGTGATTCTGACTCGCTAGGGTCCTACAATGAGCAGTTCTTC. Protein sequence: CATSDSDSLGSYNEQFF.

The chain employs TRBV11-2 and TRBJ1-3; weak D call: TRBD1 (5 bases). V was cut by 5 bases and J by 0 bases, with 14 bases left in between. The germline CDR1 and CDR2 sequences are SGHAT and FQNNGV. This CDR3 is built from 16 residues. Written as DNA, the CDR3 is TGTGCCAGCAGCATTCGACAGCAAAGCTCTGGAAACACCATATATTTT. Amino acid sequence: CASSIRQQSSGNTIYF.

The V call is TRBV2, the J call TRBJ1-2, with TRBD1 as a possible D gene (5 bases). Germline CDR1 reads SNHLY; CDR2 reads FYNNEI. This CDR3 has 12 residues. V was trimmed by 11 bases and J by 1 base, leaving 11 bases between them. The CDR3 sequence: CAEGSLNYGYTF. The DNA for the CDR3 is TGTGCCGAGGGGAGCCTTAACTATGGCTACACCTTC.

V gene TRBV28 combines with J gene TRBJ2-3; D gene uncertain. Trimming pared 2 bases from V and 4 bases from J, leaving 13 bases between. Germline values: CDR1 MDHEN, CDR2 SYDVKM. CDR3 length equals 15 residues. The CDR3, as DNA: TGTGCCAGCAGTTTAGAACCAGCTAATCCAGATACGCAGTATTTT. Its translation is CASSLEPANPDTQYF.

The chain employs TRBV20-1 and TRBJ1-1; no reliable D call. Deletions cut 6 bases from V and 1 base from J, with 9 bases between. This CDR3 region has 12 residues. Germline CDR1 is DFQATT and CDR2 is SNEGSKA (reference sequence). This CDR3 reads CSACSQNTEAFF. The CDR3 nucleotides are TGCAGTGCGTGCAGCCAGAACACTGAAGCTTTCTTT.

The V and J genes are TRBV10-3 and TRBJ2-7, with 9 bases identical to TRBD2. Germline assignment: CDR1 ENHRY and CDR2 SYGVKD. The CDR3 sequence is 13 residues long. The ends lost 10 bases at V and 1 base at J; junction bases unmatched: 5. CDR3 amino acids: CATQTSGSYEQYV. CDR3 nucleotides: TGTGCCACCCAGACTAGCGGATCCTACGAGCAGTACGTC.

V gene TRBV4-1 combines with J gene TRBJ1-3, with a weak D call TRBD1 (6 bases). V was clipped by 4 bases and J by 1 base, with 17 bases between them. The CDR3 covers 17 residues. Germline V gene sequence: CDR1 MGHRA, CDR2 YSYEKL. In DNA form, the CDR3 reads TGCGCCAGCAGCCCCACTAGGGGGGAGAGTTCTGGAAACACCATATATTTT. Encoded protein: CASSPTRGESSGNTIYF.

Only one count was recorded for this clonotype. The conserved phenylalanine or tryptophan is not found at the CDR3 terminus, so this likely reflects a read error. This sequence joins TRBV12-5 and TRBJ2-5; D remains ambiguous. The CDR3 contains 12 residues. V was trimmed by 1 base and J by 5 bases, leaving 5 bases between them. Per germline, CDR1 LGHNT and CDR2 FRNRAP. The CDR3 protein is CASGLDRETQYC. As DNA, the CDR3 is TGTGCTAGTGGTTTGGATAGGGAGACCCAGTACTGC.

This clonotype has a handful of counts. The V gene is TRBV28, the J gene TRBJ1-2, with D tentatively TRBD1 (5 bases). V was trimmed by 5 bases and J by 5 bases, leaving 15 bases between them. Germline V gene lookup returns CDR1 MDHEN and CDR2 SYDVKM. CDR3 length: 14 amino acids. The DNA for the CDR3 is TGTGCCAGCAGTCGTACAGGTGAAGCTTATGGCTACACCTTC. Translated: CASSRTGEAYGYTF.

V and J are TRBV4-1 and TRBJ2-5; 10 positions agree with TRBD1. The better agreement between TRBJ2-1 and the DNA end casts doubt on the J call. Per the germline V gene, CDR1 is MGHRA and CDR2 is YSYEKL. CDR3 length equals 17 residues. The CDR3 DNA reads TGCGCCAGCAGCCAAGATCTTAACGGACAGGGGGTGAATGAGCAGTTCTTC. This sequence encodes CASSQDLNGQGVNEQFF.

There are many counts of this clonotype. The chain combines TRBV21-1 with TRBJ2-7; TRBD2, the table's D call, lacks a check against the DNA. TRBV21-1 is reported as a pseudogene. The CDR3 loop spans 16 amino acids. The CDR3 loop is CASNATGLTLIHEQYF. The CDR3 bases are TGTGCCAGCAACGCTACCGGACTGACACTAATTCACGAGCAGTACTTC.

There are many counts of this clonotype. CDR3 protein: CASSRGQGSYEQYF. The CDR3 region has the DNA TGTGCCAGCAGCCGGGGACAGGGGTCCTACGAGCAGTACTTC. J is TRBJ2-7 and V is TRBV9, with TRBD1 matching over 10 bases. The CDR3 sequence is 14 residues long. V gave up 4 bases and J gave up 1 base; unmatched junction bases: 2. Germline V gives CDR1 SGDLS, CDR2 YYNGEE.

This clonotype was observed a few times. Its ends do not fully match the called genes, so a read error is possible. This chain connects TRBV7-9 to TRBJ2-1; 9 bases agree with TRBD2. The CDR3 is made up of 12 amino acids. CDR1 is SEHNR and CDR2 is FQNEAQ in the germline V gene (reference sequence). This CDR3 reads CASSPAQRGAYF. In DNA form, the CDR3 reads TGTGCCAGCAGCCCGGCCCAGCGGGGGGCCTACTTC.

J is TRBJ2-5 and V is TRBV25-1; unclear D gene. The germline V gene encodes CDR1 MGHDK and CDR2 SYGVNS. The CDR3 length is 12 residues. Trimming removed 1 base from V and 9 bases from J, with 9 bases in between. The CDR3 DNA sequence: TGTGCCAGCAGTGAATCCCGGGCGGCCCAGTACTTC. Protein product: CASSESRAAQYF.

This chain connects TRBV5-5 to TRBJ2-5, with 8 bases fitting TRBD1. The end of the DNA is better explained by TRBJ2-1, so the J call may be wrong. The CDR3 sequence is 16 residues long. Germline V gene data show CDR1 as SGHKS and CDR2 as YYEKEE (reference sequence). CDR3 sequence (DNA): TGTGCCAGCACTTTGGGGCACAGGGGGGTCGATAATGAGCAGTTCTTC. Its protein product is CASTLGHRGVDNEQFF.

This clonotype was recorded a few times. The chain uses TRBV7-9 and TRBJ1-1; D is unclear. Germline loops: CDR1 SEHNR, CDR2 FQNEAQ (reference sequence). CDR3 length: 14 amino acids. The V gene lost 4 bases and the J gene lost 6 bases, with 15 bases spanning the gap. The CDR3 here is CASSSEEGWSEAFF. The CDR3 DNA sequence: TGTGCCAGCAGCTCTGAAGAAGGGTGGTCTGAAGCTTTCTTT.

As for this clonotype: A read error may account for a junction end that differs from germline. The rearrangement joins TRBV3-1 to TRBJ2-3; 8 bases match TRBD2. Germline V lookup: CDR1 LGHDT, CDR2 YNNKEL (reference sequence). The length of the CDR3 is 13 residues. The CDR3 nucleotides are TGTGCCAGCAGCCAAGGGCCCGGGACTAGAGCCGATTTT. Its protein is CASSQGPGTRADF.

The chain recombines TRBV7-9 with TRBJ2-5, with a tentative D call TRBD2 (6 bases). TRBJ2-7 explains the end of the DNA better; the J call may be wrong. Germline V gives CDR1 SEHNR, CDR2 FQNEAQ (reference sequence). The CDR3 is 13 amino acids. CDR3 DNA sequence: TGTGCCAGCAGCTTTGCGGGATGGGGCGAGCAGTACTTC. It yields the protein CASSFAGWGEQYF.

The chain employs TRBV11-1 and TRBJ1-1, with D possibly being TRBD1 (5 bases). Trimming shortened V by 5 bases and J by 12 bases, and 16 bases separated the two germline ends. There are 12 residues in the CDR3. The germline V gene encodes CDR1 SGHAT and CDR2 FQDESV (reference sequence). This CDR3 is CASSPGRGVTFF. CDR3 bases: TGTGCCAGCAGCCCGGGACGGGGAGTGACTTTCTTT.

This clonotype occurred a few times. This CDR3 is CASSPSWSIMNTEAFF. In nucleotides, the CDR3 is TGTGCCAGCAGCCCCTCGTGGAGCATCATGAACACTGAAGCTTTCTTT. This chain connects TRBV12-3 or TRBV12-4 to TRBJ1-1; unclear D gene. Trimming took off 6 bases at V and 0 bases at J, with 17 bases between the two ends. This CDR3 has 16 amino acids.

V usage is TRBV28 and J usage is TRBJ1-1; D is ambiguous. Per the germline V gene, CDR1 is MDHEN and CDR2 is SYDVKM. V was cut by 6 bases and J by 3 bases, with 14 bases left in between. This CDR3 is 14 amino acids long. This CDR3 is CASRGPLRDTEAFF. The CDR3 bases are TGTGCCAGCAGAGGACCCCTAAGGGACACTGAAGCTTTCTTT.

This clonotype has just a few counts. This sequence joins TRBV12-3 or TRBV12-4 and TRBJ2-5; 10 nucleotides match TRBD2. The CDR3 runs 15 residues. The trim removed 5 bases at V and 4 bases at J, leaving 7 bases unmatched. The CDR3 is CASSPPAGGLETQYF. CDR3 coding DNA: TGTGCCAGCAGTCCCCCAGCGGGGGGGCTAGAGACCCAGTACTTC.

V gene TRBV6-1 combines with J gene TRBJ2-1; 8 nucleotides match TRBD1. The J call may be in error: the DNA end matches TRBJ2-7 better. The germline CDR1 and CDR2 sequences are MNHNS and SASEGT. This CDR3 spans 17 amino acids. This chain's CDR3 is CASSGTRGPYESREQYF. In nucleotides, the CDR3 is TGTGCCAGCAGTGGAACCAGGGGGCCGTACGAGTCCCGCGAGCAGTACTTC.

Regarding this clonotype: The junction differs from germline at one of its ends, possibly a read error. This sequence joins TRBV5-5 and TRBJ2-5; 7 nucleotides match TRBD1. The CDR3 contains 12 residues. The germline CDR1 and CDR2 sequences are SGHKS and YYEKEE (reference sequence). CDR3 nucleotides: TGTGCCAGCAGCTTCGACAGGGCCATAGGCTTCTTC. Protein product: CASSFDRAIGFF.

The chain couples TRBV11-2 to TRBJ1-1; a possible D gene is TRBD1 (6 bases). Germline CDR1 reads SGHAT; CDR2 reads FQNNGV. Trimming pared 4 bases from V and 11 bases from J, leaving 14 bases between. This CDR3 spans 12 amino acids. CDR3 DNA: TGTGCCAGCAGCTCTCAGGGGAGAGGGGCTTTCTTT. This codes for CASSSQGRGAFF.

Only one count was recorded for this clonotype. The chain has TRBV12-5 and TRBJ2-4; D may correspond to TRBD1 or TRBD2 (5 bases each). The V gene lost 7 bases and the J gene lost 6 bases, with 13 bases spanning the gap. CDR3 length: 13 residues. The germline V gene has CDR1 LGHNT and CDR2 FRNRAP. The CDR3 DNA is TGTGCTAGTGCCTTGAGGGGCCTAAACATTCAGTACTTC. Translating gives CASALRGLNIQYF. Full variable domain (missing parts from reference TRBV12-5 and TRBJ2-4): DARVTQTPRHKVTEMGQEVTMRCQPILGHNTVFWYRQTMMQGLELLAYFRNRAPLDDSGMPKDRFSAEMPDATLATLKIQPSEPRDSAVYFCASALRGLNIQYFGAGTRLSVL.

The J gene is TRBJ1-2, the V gene TRBV29-1, with D tentatively TRBD1 (6 bases). The CDR3 loop spans 13 amino acids. The V gene lost 1 base and the J gene lost 5 bases, with 11 bases spanning the gap. Germline CDR1 is SQVTM and CDR2 is ANQGSEA. CDR3 nucleotide sequence: TGCAGCGTTGAAGTCCGGACAGCATATGGCTACACCTTC. Amino acid sequence: CSVEVRTAYGYTF.